The sequence of this T cell receptor (beta chain) was determined in a study of CXCR3-negative and CXCR3-positive naive CD8 T cells. This CDR3 has 13 amino acids. 5' RACE with UMI labels generated the TRB cDNA libraries. From the 5' RACE reads, TCRdb lists one entry per CDR3 protein and no DNA. The data include several thousand distinct CDR3 sequences; the top ten clones carry around 0.98%. The TCR originated in a human donor in good health. Some clones in this sample may be carry-over from other donors' samples. The V gene is TRBV12-3 or TRBV12-4, the J gene TRBJ2-1; without DNA, the TCRdb call of TRBD2 cannot be checked. The sequenced material came from naive CXCR3- CD8+ T cells from blood. Subset in this sample: CD45RO-CCR7+CD27+CD95- naive CD8+ T cells lacking CXCR3 (TNR3-). CDR3 sequence reads: CASSPGLALPWIF.